The 29 T cell receptor beta chains listed next were all sequenced from one sample in a study of blood T cells in healthy people across ages. Together with a sample-barcoded 5' primer, a J-beta primer mix was included in a second PCR lasting roughly 6 to 12 cycles. TCRdb analysed the 5' RACE reads with MiXCR anew, one entry per CDR3 protein. The table lists around 700,000 distinct CDR3 sequences, roughly 25% of them singletons. This same sample was also taken into another study, of T cells of mothers and their children.

Material for sequencing was blood. Source of these receptors: a boy younger than 18 in good health.

This chain joins TRBV20-1 and TRBJ1-5; 7 bases are shared with TRBD1. Germline V gene data show CDR1 as DFQATT and CDR2 as SNEGSKA (reference sequence). V trimming: 1 base; J trimming: 9 bases; junction bases outside the gene matches: 12. The CDR3 length is 15 residues. The CDR3 bases are TGCAGTGCTAGAGGGGAAACAGGGGTCGGGGGGCCCCAGCATTTT. This codes for CSARGETGVGGPQHF.

This clonotype was observed a few times. V usage is TRBV6-2 or TRBV6-3 and J usage is TRBJ2-7; TRBD2 agrees at 8 bases. V was clipped by 2 bases and J by 0 bases; unmatched bases: 6. This CDR3 has 16 residues. Germline lookup yields CDR1 MNHEY and CDR2 SVGEGT. The CDR3 protein is CASSYTSGPSSYEQYF. The CDR3 bases are TGTGCCAGCAGTTACACTAGCGGCCCGAGCTCCTACGAGCAGTACTTC.

The J gene is TRBJ2-5, the V gene TRBV14; TRBD1 matches 7 bases. The CDR3 consists of 15 residues. V lost 3 bases to trimming and J lost 3 bases; unmatched junction nucleotides: 7. CDR1 is SGHDN, CDR2 FVKESK, per germline. The CDR3 here is CASSHPTGKKETQYF. In DNA, the CDR3 is TGTGCCAGCAGCCACCCGACAGGGAAAAAAGAGACCCAGTACTTC.

This rearrangement joins TRBV6-2 or TRBV6-3 to TRBJ1-2; 11 nucleotides line up with TRBD1. CDR1 and CDR2 (germline): MNHEY, SVGEGT. With 6 bases clipped from V and 3 bases from J, the junction kept 6 bases outside the gene matches. This CDR3 contains 15 residues. CDR3 amino acids: CASSATGQGDYGYTF. DNA for the CDR3: TGTGCCAGCAGCGCAACGGGACAGGGGGACTATGGCTACACCTTC.

Remarks on this clonotype: The junction differs from germline at one of its ends, possibly a read error. The J gene is TRBJ2-1, the V gene TRBV20-1, with 8 nucleotides matching TRBD2. CDR3 length: 14 residues. CDR1 DFQATT and CDR2 SNEGSKA come from the germline V gene (reference sequence). CDR3 amino acids: CSARGTSKGNEQSF. CDR3 coding DNA: TGCAGTGCTCGAGGGACTAGTAAGGGCAATGAGCAGTCCTTC.

This clonotype was seen a few times. One end of the junction varies from germline; a read error may be responsible. The CDR3 region has the DNA TGCAGTGCTAGAGATCTGCCCTACGATGAGCAGTTCTTC. Amino acid sequence: CSARDLPYDEQFF. The V and J genes are TRBV20-1 and TRBJ2-5; no firm D call. Near its end, the DNA agrees better with TRBJ2-1, so the J call may be wrong. The CDR3 has 13 amino acids. Germline assignment: CDR1 DFQATT and CDR2 SNEGSKA (reference sequence).

The V gene is TRBV29-1, the J gene TRBJ2-1; 7 positions agree with TRBD2. Germline V gives CDR1 SQVTM, CDR2 ANQGSEA. The J segment lost 6 bases and the V segment lost 4 bases, leaving 3 bases of the junction unmatched. CDR3 size: 12 residues. CDR3 in amino acids: CSVGEGGNEQFF. The DNA for the CDR3 is TGCAGCGTTGGGGAGGGCGGCAATGAGCAGTTCTTC.

CDR3 protein: CASSLARGHRGAYEQYF. The CDR3 region has the DNA TGTGCCAGCAGTTTAGCGAGGGGGCACAGGGGTGCCTACGAGCAGTACTTC. The rearrangement joins TRBV12-3 or TRBV12-4 to TRBJ2-7; 7 positions match TRBD1. CDR3 length: 17 residues. V shed 0 bases, J shed 2 bases, and the junction held 10 bases outside the gene matches.

V is TRBV28 and J is TRBJ1-2, with 9 bases fitting TRBD1. V trimming: 9 bases; J trimming: 5 bases; junction bases outside the gene matches: 16. Germline values: CDR1 MDHEN, CDR2 SYDVKM. The CDR3 runs 16 residues. As DNA, the CDR3 is TGTGCCAGTACTATTACAACCGGGACAGGGATATATGGCTACACCTTC. This gives the protein CASTITTGTGIYGYTF.

The CDR3 sequence: CASSPPGTGEAETQYF. The CDR3 coding sequence is TGTGCCAGCAGCCCTCCGGGGACAGGGGAGGCAGAGACCCAGTACTTC. The chain is built from TRBV7-9 and TRBJ2-5; 10 nucleotides align to TRBD1. With V trimmed by 5 bases and J by 4 bases, 10 bases remained unmatched. Germline CDR1 SEHNR, CDR2 FQNEAQ (reference sequence). CDR3 length: 16 amino acids.

This clonotype was seen a handful of times. CDR3 loop: CSVVFSDSNQPQHF. CDR3 DNA sequence: TGCAGCGTTGTATTCAGCGATAGCAATCAGCCCCAGCATTTT. The V gene is TRBV29-1, the J gene TRBJ1-5; no clear D gene. V lost 4 bases and J 0 bases, leaving 10 bases between the germline ends. The germline gives CDR1 SQVTM, CDR2 ANQGSEA. The CDR3 runs to 14 residues.

This clonotype has just a few counts. The chain links TRBV11-2 to TRBJ2-5; D is ambiguous. The V end lost 0 bases, the J end lost 7 bases, and 9 bases lay between the germline ends. Germline CDR1 is SGHAT and CDR2 is FQNNGV. The CDR3 extends over 13 amino acids. The CDR3 spells CASSLDRVWTQYF. The CDR3 DNA sequence: TGTGCCAGCAGCTTAGATCGGGTGTGGACCCAGTACTTC.

Worth noting for this clonotype: The conserved closing phenylalanine or tryptophan is absent in this CDR3, likely reflecting a read error. The rearrangement joins TRBV19 to TRBJ2-1; possible D gene TRBD2, 5 bases. This CDR3 comprises 13 residues. Trimming pared 6 bases from V and 4 bases from J, leaving 10 bases between. In germline, CDR1 is LNHDA, CDR2 SQIVND (reference sequence). CDR3 sequence reads: CASSEGRYNEQFS. In DNA form, the CDR3 reads TGTGCCAGTAGCGAAGGGAGATACAATGAGCAGTTCTCC.

This clonotype was seen more than once but under ten times. J is TRBJ2-5 and V is TRBV28; 10 positions agree with TRBD1. V was pared by 5 bases and J by 4 bases, with 10 bases of the junction left unmatched. The CDR3 has 16 amino acids. Germline values: CDR1 MDHEN, CDR2 SYDVKM. The CDR3 region is CASSLGTGEWGETQYF. The CDR3 DNA reads TGTGCCAGCAGTCTCGGGACAGGGGAGTGGGGAGAGACCCAGTACTTC.

The V gene is TRBV20-1, the J gene TRBJ1-2, with D uncertain. This CDR3 contains 13 residues. Trimming shortened V by 2 bases and J by 2 bases, and 9 bases separated the two germline ends. Germline CDR1 reads DFQATT; CDR2 reads SNEGSKA (reference sequence). CDR3 residues: CSARPYGNYGYTF. As DNA, the CDR3 is TGCAGTGCTAGACCCTACGGGAACTATGGCTACACCTTC.

Notes on this clonotype: The junction departs from germline at one end; a sequencing error may be responsible. The chain carries TRBV12-3 or TRBV12-4 and TRBJ2-5; D is uncertain. CDR3 length: 17 amino acids. As DNA, the CDR3 is TGTGCCGGCAGTTTGTACCCTTCGCCAAGCGCGACTGAGACCCAGTACTTC. Translating gives CAGSLYPSPSATETQYF.

The chain recombines TRBV6-5 with TRBJ2-5; 12 nucleotides match TRBD2. Germline V gene sequence: CDR1 MNHEY, CDR2 SVGAGI. This CDR3 contains 16 residues. V shed 0 bases and J 4 bases; nucleotides not matched to a gene: 3. The CDR3 is CASSYSPGLAGETQYF. The DNA of the CDR3 is TGTGCCAGCAGTTACTCCCCGGGACTAGCGGGAGAGACCCAGTACTTC.

This chain connects TRBV20-1 to TRBJ2-5; D may match TRBD1 or TRBD2 (6 bases each). V shed 5 bases and J shed 4 bases, with 14 bases lying between them. Germline V gene lookup returns CDR1 DFQATT and CDR2 SNEGSKA (reference sequence). The CDR3 sequence is 13 residues long. The CDR3 is CSAGSGEVETQYF. The CDR3 nucleotides are TGCAGTGCTGGATCAGGGGAGGTAGAGACCCAGTACTTC.

The rearrangement links TRBV25-1 to TRBJ2-1; D uncertain. V was trimmed by 1 base and J by 8 bases, leaving 18 bases between them. Germline V gene lookup returns CDR1 MGHDK and CDR2 SYGVNS. The CDR3 runs to 16 residues. The CDR3 DNA is TGTGCCAGCAGTGAATTTCGAGAGTGGGGATCCGATGAGCAGTTCTTC. Its translation is CASSEFREWGSDEQFF.

A few counts support this clonotype. CDR3 DNA sequence: TGTGCCAGCAGCCGAAAAGGGTATAGCGGGCAAAGCACAGATACGCAGTATTTT. Its protein product is CASSRKGYSGQSTDTQYF. V usage is TRBV3-1 and J usage is TRBJ2-3; 7 bases map to TRBD2. CDR3 length equals 18 residues. V shed 4 bases and J 0 bases; nucleotides not matched to a gene: 13. Germline CDR1 LGHDT, CDR2 YNNKEL (reference sequence).

The V and J genes are TRBV12-3 or TRBV12-4 and TRBJ2-2; D remains ambiguous. The CDR3 extends over 15 amino acids. Trimming took 3 bases from V and 5 from J, leaving 13 bases between them. The CDR3 reads CASSFPLASTGELFF. The CDR3 bases are TGTGCCAGCAGTTTCCCATTAGCTTCTACCGGGGAGCTGTTTTTT.

The V and J genes are TRBV13 and TRBJ2-5; D gene uncertain. CDR1 is PRHDT and CDR2 is FYEKMQ in the germline V gene (reference sequence). The CDR3 runs to 15 residues. The V end lost 5 bases, the J end lost 3 bases, and 16 bases lay between the germline ends. The CDR3 loop reads CASSTQQTSKETQYF. The CDR3, as DNA: TGTGCCAGCAGCACACAACAAACTTCCAAAGAGACCCAGTACTTC.

The gene calls are TRBV20-1 and TRBJ2-4, with D uncertain. CDR1 is DFQATT, CDR2 SNEGSKA, per germline (reference sequence). Between the trimmed V and J ends, which lost 0 bases and 0 bases, there was a span of 12 bases. The CDR3 loop spans 16 amino acids. The CDR3 is CSARDGDGLAKNIQYF. CDR3 DNA: TGCAGTGCTAGAGATGGAGACGGTCTAGCCAAAAACATTCAGTACTTC.

The rearrangement joins TRBV12-3 or TRBV12-4 to TRBJ2-5, with a weak D call TRBD1 (6 bases). The J call may be faulty, since TRBJ2-7 better matches the DNA end. This CDR3 has 15 amino acids. This chain's CDR3 is CASSQYRDAGYEQYF. The CDR3 DNA reads as TGTGCCAGCAGTCAATACAGGGACGCGGGCTACGAGCAGTACTTC.

There are a few counts of this clonotype. The chain links TRBV10-2 to TRBJ2-5; D might be TRBD1 (5 bases). This CDR3 spans 14 amino acids. The V gene's germline CDR1 is WSHSY and CDR2 SAAADI. Trimming took 3 bases from V and 1 from J, leaving 9 bases between them. The CDR3 sequence is CASSDNRIQETQYF. CDR3 DNA: TGCGCCAGCAGTGACAACAGGATCCAAGAGACCCAGTACTTC.

This clonotype was seen a handful of times. CDR3: CASSYRASGDEQFF. The CDR3 DNA sequence: TGTGCCAGCAGTTACCGGGCTAGTGGGGATGAGCAGTTCTTC. V gene TRBV6-5 combines with J gene TRBJ2-1, with D unresolved. Germline CDR1 and CDR2: MNHEY and SVGAGI. Trimming took 2 bases from V and 8 from J, leaving 13 bases between them. The CDR3 length is 14 residues.

The rearrangement joins TRBV7-9 to TRBJ2-7; D is uncertain. This CDR3 has 12 amino acids. Germline CDR1 and CDR2: SEHNR and FQNEAQ (reference sequence). Trimming removed 7 bases at V and 5 bases at J, with 12 bases between. CDR3 amino acids: CASMNLGNEQYF. The CDR3 DNA reads as TGTGCCAGCATGAATTTAGGCAACGAGCAGTACTTC.

In its sample, this clonotype was seen a few times. The chain uses TRBV4-3 and TRBJ2-5, with TRBD2 identical over 11 bases. V trimming: 4 bases; J trimming: 4 bases; junction bases outside the gene matches: 8. The germline V gene has CDR1 LGHNA and CDR2 YSLEER. This CDR3 has 16 amino acids. The CDR3 nucleotides are TGCGCCAGCAGCCGTCAACTAGCGGGGGTAGGAGAGACCCAGTACTTC. Its translation: CASSRQLAGVGETQYF.

This rearrangement joins TRBV14 to TRBJ1-4, with unresolved D. Germline V gives CDR1 SGHDN, CDR2 FVKESK. V gave up 1 base and J gave up 10 bases, with 10 bases separating them. This CDR3 has 13 amino acids. CDR3 in DNA: TGTGCCAGCAGCCAAGTTCGGGAGTCAAAACTGTTTTTT. Its protein product is CASSQVRESKLFF.